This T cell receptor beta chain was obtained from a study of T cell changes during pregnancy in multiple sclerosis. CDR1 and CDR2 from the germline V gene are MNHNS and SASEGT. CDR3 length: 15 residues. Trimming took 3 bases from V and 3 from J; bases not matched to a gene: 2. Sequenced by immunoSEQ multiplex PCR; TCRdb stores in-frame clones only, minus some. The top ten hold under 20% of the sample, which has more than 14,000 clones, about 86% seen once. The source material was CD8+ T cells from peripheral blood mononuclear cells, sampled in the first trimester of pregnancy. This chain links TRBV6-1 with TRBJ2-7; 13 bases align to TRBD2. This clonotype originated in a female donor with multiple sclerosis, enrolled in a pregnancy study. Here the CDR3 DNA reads TGTGCCAGCAGTGATCGGACTAGCGGGAGCTACGAGCAGTACTTC. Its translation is CASSDRTSGSYEQYF.